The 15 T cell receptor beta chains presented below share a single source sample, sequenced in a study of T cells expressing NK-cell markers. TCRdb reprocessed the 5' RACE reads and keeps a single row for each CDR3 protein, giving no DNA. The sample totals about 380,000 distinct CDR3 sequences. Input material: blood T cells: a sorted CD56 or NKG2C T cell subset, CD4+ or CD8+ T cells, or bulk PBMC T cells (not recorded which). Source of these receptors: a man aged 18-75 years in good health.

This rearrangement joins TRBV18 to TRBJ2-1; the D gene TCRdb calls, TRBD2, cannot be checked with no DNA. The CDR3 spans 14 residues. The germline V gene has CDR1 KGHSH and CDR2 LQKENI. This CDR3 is CASSPPSGVREQFF.

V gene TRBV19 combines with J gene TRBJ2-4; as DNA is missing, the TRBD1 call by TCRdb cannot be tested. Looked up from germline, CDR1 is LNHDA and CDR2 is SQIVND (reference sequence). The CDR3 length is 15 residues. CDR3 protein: CASSIPGQGLNIQYF.

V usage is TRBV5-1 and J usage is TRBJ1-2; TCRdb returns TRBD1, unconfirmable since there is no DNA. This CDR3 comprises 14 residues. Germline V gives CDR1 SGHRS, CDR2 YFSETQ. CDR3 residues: CASSPSGQGDGYTF.

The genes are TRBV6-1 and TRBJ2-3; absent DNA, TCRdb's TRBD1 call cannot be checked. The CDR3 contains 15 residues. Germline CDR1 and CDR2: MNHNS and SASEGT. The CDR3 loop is CASQEGALETDTQYF.

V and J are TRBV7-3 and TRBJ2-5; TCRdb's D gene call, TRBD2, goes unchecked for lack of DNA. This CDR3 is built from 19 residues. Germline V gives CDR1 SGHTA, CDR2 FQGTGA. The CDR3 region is CASSSGTSGERLQKETQYF.

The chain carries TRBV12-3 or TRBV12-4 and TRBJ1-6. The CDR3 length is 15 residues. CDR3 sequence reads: CASSLRRNPNSPLHF.

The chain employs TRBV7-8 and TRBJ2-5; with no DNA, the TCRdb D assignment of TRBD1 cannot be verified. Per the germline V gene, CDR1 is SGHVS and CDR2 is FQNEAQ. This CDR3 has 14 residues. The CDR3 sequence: CASSYGTPQETQYF.

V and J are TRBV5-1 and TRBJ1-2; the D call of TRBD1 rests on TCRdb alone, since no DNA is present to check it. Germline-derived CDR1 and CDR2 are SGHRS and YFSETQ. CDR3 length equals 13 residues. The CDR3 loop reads CASRTGQGSGYTF.

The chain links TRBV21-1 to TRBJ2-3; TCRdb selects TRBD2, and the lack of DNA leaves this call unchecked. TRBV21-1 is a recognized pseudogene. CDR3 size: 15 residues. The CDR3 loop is CAITLRPEHTDTQYF.

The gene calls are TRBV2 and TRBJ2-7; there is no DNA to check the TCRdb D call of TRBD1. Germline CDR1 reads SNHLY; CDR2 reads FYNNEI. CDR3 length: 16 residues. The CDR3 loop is CASSEPPGTGGYEQYF. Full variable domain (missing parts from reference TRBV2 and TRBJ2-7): EPEVTQTPSHQVTQMGQEVILRCVPISNHLYFYWYRQILGQKVEFLVSFYNNEISEKSEIFDDQFSVERPDGSNFTLKIRSTKLEDSAMYFCASSEPPGTGGYEQYFGPGTRLTVT.

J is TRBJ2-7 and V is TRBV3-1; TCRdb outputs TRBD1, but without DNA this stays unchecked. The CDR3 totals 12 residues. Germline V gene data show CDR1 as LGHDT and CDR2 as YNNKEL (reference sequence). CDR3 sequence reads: CASSRRDNEQYF.

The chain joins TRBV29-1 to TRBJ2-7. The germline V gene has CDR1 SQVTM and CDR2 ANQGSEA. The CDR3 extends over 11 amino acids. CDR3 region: CSVRRVNEQYF.

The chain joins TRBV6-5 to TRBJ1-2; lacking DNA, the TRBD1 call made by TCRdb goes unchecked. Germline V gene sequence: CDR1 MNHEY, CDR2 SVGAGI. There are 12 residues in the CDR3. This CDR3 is CASRDRVNGYTF.

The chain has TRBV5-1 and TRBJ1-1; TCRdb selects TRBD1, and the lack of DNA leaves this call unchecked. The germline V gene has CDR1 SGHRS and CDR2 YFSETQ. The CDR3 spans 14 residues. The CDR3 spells CASSWRGAIPEAFF.

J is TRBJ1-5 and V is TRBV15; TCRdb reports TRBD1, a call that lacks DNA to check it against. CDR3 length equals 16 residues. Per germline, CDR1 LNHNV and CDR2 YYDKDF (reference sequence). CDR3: CATSRGTGFSNQPQHF.